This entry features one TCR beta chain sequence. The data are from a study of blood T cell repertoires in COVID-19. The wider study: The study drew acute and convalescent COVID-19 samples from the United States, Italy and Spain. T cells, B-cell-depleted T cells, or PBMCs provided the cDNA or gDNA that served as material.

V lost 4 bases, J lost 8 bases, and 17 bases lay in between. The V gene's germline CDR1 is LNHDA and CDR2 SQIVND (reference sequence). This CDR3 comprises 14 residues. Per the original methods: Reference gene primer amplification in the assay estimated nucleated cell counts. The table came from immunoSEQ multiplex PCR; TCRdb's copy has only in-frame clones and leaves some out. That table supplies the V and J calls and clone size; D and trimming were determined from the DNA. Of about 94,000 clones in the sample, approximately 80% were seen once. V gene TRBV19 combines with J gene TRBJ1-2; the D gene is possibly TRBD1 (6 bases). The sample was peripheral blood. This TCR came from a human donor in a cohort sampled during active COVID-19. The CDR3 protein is CASSKDRLARGYTF. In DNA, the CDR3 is TGTGCCAGTAGTAAAGACAGGCTTGCGAGAGGCTACACCTTC.